The 9 T cell receptor beta chains presented below share a single source sample, sequenced in a study of blood T cells in healthy people across ages. Primed by a sample-barcoded 5' primer and a J-beta primer mix, a second PCR proceeded for about 6 to 12 cycles. Each CDR3 protein is one row after TCRdb ran MiXCR on the 5' RACE reads. The table lists around 870,000 distinct CDR3 sequences, around 28% of them singletons, with 17% in the top ten. What was sequenced was blood. These TCRs come from a woman over 75 in good health.

This clonotype was observed at least ten times. This chain connects TRBV30 to TRBJ2-7, with TRBD2 matching 8 bases. The V and J ends lost 2 bases and 6 bases, in that order; junction bases with no gene match: 9. In germline, CDR1 is GTSNPN, CDR2 SVGIG (reference sequence). The CDR3 is 14 amino acids. Written as DNA, the CDR3 is TGTGCCTGGAGTCCCGGCGGGGGGCGCCGCGAGCAGTACTTC. It encodes CAWSPGGGRREQYF.

The chain employs TRBV7-2 and TRBJ2-3; D remains ambiguous. Germline V gene lookup returns CDR1 SGHTA and CDR2 FQGNSA. This CDR3 spans 16 amino acids. V gave up 1 base and J gave up 0 bases, with 11 bases separating them. In DNA, the CDR3 is TGTGCCAGCAGCTTAGGAGGTCAACCTAGCACAGATACGCAGTATTTT. Translation: CASSLGGQPSTDTQYF.

This clonotype was counted ten times or more. V is TRBV7-9 and J is TRBJ2-1, with TRBD1 matching over 7 bases. The length of the CDR3 is 16 residues. Germline lookup yields CDR1 SEHNR and CDR2 FQNEAQ (reference sequence). Trimming took 5 bases from V and 2 from J; bases not matched to a gene: 9. Written as DNA, the CDR3 is TGTGCCAGCAGCCTCGTCTCGGGACAGACCTACAATGAGCAGTTCTTC. It specifies CASSLVSGQTYNEQFF. The full variable domain, completed using reference TRBV7-9 and TRBJ2-1, is DTGVSQNPRHKITKRGQNVTFRCDPISEHNRLYWYRQTLGQGPEFLTYFQNEAQLEKSRLLSDRFSAERPKGSFSTLEIQRTEQGDSAMYLCASSLVSGQTYNEQFFGPGTRLTVL.

This clonotype was counted at least ten times. The CDR3 reads CASSYGPTEAFF. The CDR3 nucleotides are TGTGCCAGCAGTTACGGTCCCACTGAAGCTTTCTTT. V gene TRBV6-2 or TRBV6-3 combines with J gene TRBJ1-1, with D unresolved. Deletions cut 2 bases from V and 4 bases from J, with 5 bases between. The CDR3 covers 12 residues. The germline gives CDR1 MNHEY, CDR2 SVGEGT.

The table lists this clonotype with many counts. The rearrangement joins TRBV7-8 to TRBJ2-7; D uncertain. CDR3 size: 11 residues. V lost 2 bases and J 6 bases, leaving 5 bases between the germline ends. The germline V gene has CDR1 SGHVS and CDR2 FQNEAQ. The CDR3 loop reads CASSLKREQYF. The CDR3 region has the DNA TGTGCCAGCAGCTTAAAACGCGAGCAGTACTTC.

This clonotype was counted ten times or more. The V gene is TRBV7-2, the J gene TRBJ2-5, with D tentatively TRBD2 (7 bases). This CDR3 spans 14 amino acids. Germline V CDR1 and CDR2: SGHTA, FQGNSA. V lost 5 bases and J lost 5, with 15 bases in between. CDR3: CASSMSWGGETQYF. CDR3 nucleotide sequence: TGTGCCAGCAGCATGTCCTGGGGGGGCGAGACCCAGTACTTC.

This clonotype has a count of ten or more. This sequence joins TRBV6-5 and TRBJ1-2, with 8 bases aligning to TRBD1. The germline V gene encodes CDR1 MNHEY and CDR2 SVGAGI. The CDR3 is made up of 15 amino acids. J gave up 2 bases and V 6 bases, and 8 bases lay outside the gene matches. The CDR3: CASRFHRGVNYGYTF. CDR3 DNA: TGTGCCAGCAGGTTTCACAGGGGGGTAAACTATGGCTACACCTTC.

This clonotype was detected ten times or more. The chain couples TRBV5-5 to TRBJ2-1; no clear D. The CDR3 spans 12 residues. Trimming pared 2 bases from V and 8 bases from J, leaving 8 bases between. From germline, CDR1 is SGHKS and CDR2 YYEKEE (reference sequence). The CDR3, as DNA: TGTGCCAGCAGCTTCTCACCGGATGAGCAGTTCTTC. Its translation is CASSFSPDEQFF.

The V gene is TRBV12-3 or TRBV12-4, the J gene TRBJ2-7; 9 bases are a match to TRBD2. CDR3 size: 18 residues. Unmatched junction bases numbered 22, after V lost 6 bases and J lost 7 bases. CDR3 DNA: TGTGCCAGCAGCCGCCGAGGGAGGAGCGGGGGGCCATCCAATGAGCAGTACTTC. It is translated as CASSRRGRSGGPSNEQYF.